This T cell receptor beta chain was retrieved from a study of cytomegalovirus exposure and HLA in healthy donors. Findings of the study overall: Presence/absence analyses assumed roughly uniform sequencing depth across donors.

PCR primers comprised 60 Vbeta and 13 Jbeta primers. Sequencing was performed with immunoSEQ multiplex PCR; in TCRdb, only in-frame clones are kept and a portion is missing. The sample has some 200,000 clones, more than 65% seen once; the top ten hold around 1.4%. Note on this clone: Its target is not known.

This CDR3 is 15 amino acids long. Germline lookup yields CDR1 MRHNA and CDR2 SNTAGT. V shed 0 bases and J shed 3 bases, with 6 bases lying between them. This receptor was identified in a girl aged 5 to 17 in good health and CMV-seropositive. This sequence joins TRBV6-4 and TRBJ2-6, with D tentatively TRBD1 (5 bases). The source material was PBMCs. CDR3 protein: CASSDSGVGANVLTF. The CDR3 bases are TGTGCCAGCAGTGACTCAGGGGTTGGGGCCAACGTCCTGACTTTC.